These 6 T cell receptor beta chains were all obtained from the same sample, sequenced in a study of shared T cell receptors in the human thymus. Profiled with immunoSEQ multiplex PCR; TCRdb holds only in-frame clones, not every one. In the table there are 63,000 or so clones, 90% to 95% of which are singletons. Sequencing used thymocytes. The receptors stem from a human donor.

As DNA, the CDR3 is TGTGCCAGCGGGACAGGGTCCGACTACAATGAGCAGTTCTTC. Its protein is CASGTGSDYNEQFF. V usage is TRBV28 and J usage is TRBJ2-1; TRBD1 matches at 9 bases. There are 14 residues in the CDR3. With 8 bases clipped from V and 3 bases from J, the junction kept 5 bases outside the gene matches. Germline CDR1 reads MDHEN; CDR2 reads SYDVKM.

V gene TRBV4-3 combines with J gene TRBJ1-5; TRBD1 is a possible D gene (5 bases). CDR3 length: 18 residues. V was pared by 3 bases and J by 5 bases, with 23 bases between. Germline loops: CDR1 LGHNA, CDR2 YSLEER. The CDR3 protein is CASSHSLTRGNVYQPQHF. CDR3 DNA: TGCGCCAGCAGCCACTCTCTAACGAGGGGAAATGTCTATCAGCCCCAGCATTTT.

This clone was recorded once. V usage is TRBV7-6 and J usage is TRBJ2-7, with D maybe TRBD1 (6 bases). This CDR3 contains 12 residues. V shed 5 bases and J shed 4 bases, with 9 bases lying between them. Germline V gene lookup returns CDR1 SGHVS and CDR2 FNYEAQ. CDR3 sequence: CASSGTPYEQYF. The CDR3 DNA sequence: TGTGCCAGCAGCGGGACACCATACGAGCAGTACTTC.

The chain links TRBV28 to TRBJ2-3; 14 positions agree with TRBD2. This CDR3 has 18 residues. Germline loops: CDR1 MDHEN, CDR2 SYDVKM. V shed 5 bases and J 2 bases; nucleotides not matched to a gene: 9. The CDR3 loop is CASSQRTSGGTSTDTQYF. Here the CDR3 DNA reads TGTGCCAGCAGTCAGCGGACTAGCGGGGGGACCTCCACAGATACGCAGTATTTT.

The chain uses TRBV28 and TRBJ2-1, with 7 bases that match TRBD1. Trimming cost V 6 bases and J 10 bases; bases outside gene matches: 12. The CDR3 spans 14 residues. Germline-derived CDR1 and CDR2 are MDHEN and SYDVKM. The CDR3 DNA reads as TGTGCCAGCAGCCAAAACACGGTACAGGGGGAGCAGTTCTTC. Its protein is CASSQNTVQGEQFF. Using reference TRBV28 and TRBJ2-1 for the parts outside the CDR3, the full variable domain is DVKVTQSSRYLVKRTGEKVFLECVQDMDHENMFWYRQDPGLGLRLIYFSYDVKMKEKGDIPEGYSVSREKKERFSLILESASTNQTSMYLCASSQNTVQGEQFFGPGTRLTVL.

The chain combines TRBV11-2 with TRBJ1-5; D call uncertain. This CDR3 contains 13 residues. V shed 0 bases and J shed 7 bases, with 7 bases lying between them. Germline CDR1 is SGHAT and CDR2 is FQNNGV. The CDR3 bases are TGTGCCAGCAGCTTAGATACAGTACAGCCCCAGCATTTT. This codes for CASSLDTVQPQHF.